Listed here are 8 T cell receptor beta chains from one sample, sequenced in a study of identical twins' blood T cells (dated by TCRdb to 2013 to 2014). Receptor amplification or capture employed 5' RACE. The sequencer listed for this sample is Illumina Genome Analyzer IIx. TCRdb trimmed the raw reads at Q25, called clones with MiXCR and kept productive beta chains. Here each entry gathers all rows of one CDR3 protein and keeps the most common genes and DNA. The sample table contains hundreds of thousands of distinct CDR3 sequences; only one count was recorded for roughly 30% of them. The ten largest clones add up to about 6% of the sample. The sequenced sample consisted of PBMCs. The receptors were sampled from a woman aged 18-49 years in good health.

CDR3: CASRRSPSDTIYF. CDR3 sequence (DNA): TGCGCCAGCAGGAGGTCTCCCTCGGACACCATATATTTT. J is TRBJ1-3 and V is TRBV10-1; D uncertain. The germline V and J ends were trimmed by 6 bases and 8 bases, with 14 bases remaining between them. CDR1 and CDR2 (germline): WNHNN, SYGVQD (reference sequence). The CDR3 extends over 13 amino acids.

The rearrangement joins TRBV12-5 to TRBJ1-5, with D possibly TRBD1 on 6 matching bases. Trimming shortened V by 2 bases and J by 6 bases, and 23 bases separated the two germline ends. Germline CDR1 and CDR2: LGHNT and FRNRAP. The CDR3 extends over 18 amino acids. In DNA, the CDR3 is TGTGCTAGTGGTTTGTTAAGGGACACTCAACGGGTCGCTCAGCCCCAGCATTTT. It is translated as CASGLLRDTQRVAQPQHF.

Ten or more counts support this clonotype. The V and J genes are TRBV29-1 and TRBJ1-1; tentatively, D is TRBD1 (5 bases). Trimming shortened V by 3 bases and J by 4 bases, and 15 bases separated the two germline ends. CDR1 and CDR2 (germline): SQVTM, ANQGSEA. The CDR3 is 14 residues long. The CDR3 nucleotides read TGCAGCGTTGATACGGGGGGGGAGAGCACTGAAGCTTTCTTT. Its translation is CSVDTGGESTEAFF.

This chain's CDR3 is CASGGSTEAFF. The DNA for the CDR3 is TGTGCCTCAGGGGGAAGCACTGAAGCTTTCTTT. The chain recombines TRBV10-3 with TRBJ1-1; 7 nucleotides line up with TRBD1. The CDR3 spans 11 residues. V was clipped by 11 bases and J by 4 bases; unmatched bases: 4. From germline, CDR1 is ENHRY and CDR2 SYGVKD.

The chain has TRBV2 and TRBJ2-7, with TRBD1 matching over 8 bases. V lost 2 bases to trimming and J lost 3 bases; unmatched junction nucleotides: 12. The CDR3 totals 17 residues. Germline assignment: CDR1 SNHLY and CDR2 FYNNEI. The CDR3 reads CASSEPKDRDPYYEQYF. The CDR3 DNA is TGTGCCAGCAGTGAACCCAAGGACAGGGATCCTTACTACGAGCAGTACTTC.

The rearrangement uses TRBV6-4 and TRBJ2-2; 8 bases align to TRBD1. The CDR3 has 16 amino acids. Per germline, CDR1 MRHNA and CDR2 SNTAGT. J gave up 0 bases and V 5 bases, and 5 bases lay outside the gene matches. The DNA of the CDR3 is TGTGCCAGCAGTTCGGACAGGGCCGCGAACACCGGGGAGCTGTTTTTT. Protein product: CASSSDRAANTGELFF.

The chain has TRBV6-6 and TRBJ1-1, with D possibly TRBD1 on 5 matching bases. Germline V gene lookup returns CDR1 MNHNY and CDR2 SVGAGI (reference sequence). Trimming took 10 bases from V and 3 from J, leaving 12 bases between them. The CDR3 consists of 12 residues. The CDR3 is CANTAGYTEAFF. The CDR3, as DNA: TGTGCCAACACAGCAGGGTACACTGAAGCTTTCTTT.

The V gene is TRBV20-1, the J gene TRBJ2-7; the D gene is possibly TRBD2 (5 bases). The V and J ends lost 6 bases and 6 bases respectively, with 9 bases between them. This CDR3 comprises 10 residues. The germline CDR1 and CDR2 sequences are DFQATT and SNEGSKA (reference sequence). The chain's CDR3 is CSAVGSEQYF. The CDR3 coding sequence is TGCAGTGCCGTGGGGAGCGAGCAGTACTTC.